One T cell receptor beta chain is described in this entry. The data are from a study of blood T cell repertoires in COVID-19. Study-level background: Samples came from the United States, Italy and Spain, spanning acute and convalescent COVID-19. The cDNA or gDNA used as material had been derived from T cells, B-cell-depleted T cells, or PBMCs.

Per germline, CDR1 MGHRA and CDR2 YSYEKL. Trimming shortened V by 3 bases and J by 2 bases, and 16 bases separated the two germline ends. The CDR3 consists of 16 residues. Authors' processing steps: Scientists estimated how many nucleated cells there were by amplifying reference gene primers. Assay: immunoSEQ multiplex PCR; the TCRdb copy retains only in-frame clones and omits some. The V and J calls and clone size were taken over from that table, and D and trimming were inferred from the DNA. The sample includes about 160,000 clones, roughly 91% seen only once; the top ten take roughly 5%. The rearrangement links TRBV4-1 to TRBJ1-1; D not certain. The receptor was derived from a woman aged 45-60 years with acute or convalescent COVID-19. Sequences were obtained from peripheral blood. CDR3 sequence reads: CASSQPGKRTNTEAFF. DNA for the CDR3: TGCGCCAGCAGCCAGCCCGGGAAACGGACTAACACTGAAGCTTTCTTT.